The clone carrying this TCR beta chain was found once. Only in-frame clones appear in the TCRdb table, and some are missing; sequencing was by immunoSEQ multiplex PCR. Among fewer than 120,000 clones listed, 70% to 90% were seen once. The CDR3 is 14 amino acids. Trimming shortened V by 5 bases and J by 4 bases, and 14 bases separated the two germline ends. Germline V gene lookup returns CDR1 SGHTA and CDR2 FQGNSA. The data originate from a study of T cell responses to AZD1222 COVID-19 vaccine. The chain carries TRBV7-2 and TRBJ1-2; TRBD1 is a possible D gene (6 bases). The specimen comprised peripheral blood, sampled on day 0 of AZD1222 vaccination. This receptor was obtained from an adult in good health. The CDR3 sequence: CASSARTDPYGYTF. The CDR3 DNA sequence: TGTGCCAGCAGCGCCCGGACAGATCCCTATGGCTACACCTTC. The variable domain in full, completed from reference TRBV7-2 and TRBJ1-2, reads GAGVSQSPSNKVTEKGKDVELRCDPISGHTALYWYRQSLGQGLEFLIYFQGNSAPDKSGLPSDRFSAERTGGSVSTLTIQRTQQEDSAVYLCASSARTDPYGYTFGSGTRLTVV.